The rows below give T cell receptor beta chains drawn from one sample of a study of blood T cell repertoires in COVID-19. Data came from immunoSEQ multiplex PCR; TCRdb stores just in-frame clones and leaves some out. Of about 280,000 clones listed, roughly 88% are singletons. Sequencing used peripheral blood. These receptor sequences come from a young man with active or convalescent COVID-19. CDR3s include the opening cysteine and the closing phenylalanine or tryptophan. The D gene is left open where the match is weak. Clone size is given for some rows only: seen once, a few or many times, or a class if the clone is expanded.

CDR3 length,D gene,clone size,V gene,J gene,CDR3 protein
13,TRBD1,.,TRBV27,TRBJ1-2,CATRRQGANGYTF
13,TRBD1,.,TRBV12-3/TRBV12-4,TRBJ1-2,CASSLWDRYGYTF
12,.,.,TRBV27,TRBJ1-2,CASSLSPPGYTF
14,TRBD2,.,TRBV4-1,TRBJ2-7,CASSPQTSGYEQYF
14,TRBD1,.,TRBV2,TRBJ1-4,CASSQDRGHEKLFF
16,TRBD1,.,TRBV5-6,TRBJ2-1,CASSLGTGVTINEQFF
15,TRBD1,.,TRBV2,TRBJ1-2,CASSVSPSTGYGYTF
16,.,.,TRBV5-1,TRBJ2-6,CASSLGPFSGANVLTF
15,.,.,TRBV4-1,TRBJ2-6,CASSPGSSGANVLTF
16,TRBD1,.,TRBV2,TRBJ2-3,CASKAPVGQGTDTQYF
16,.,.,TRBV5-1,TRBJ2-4,CASRRDSYVAKNIQYF
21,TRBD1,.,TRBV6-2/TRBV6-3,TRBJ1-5,CASSYSVAWTGGSFSNQPQHF
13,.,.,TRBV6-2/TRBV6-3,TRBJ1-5,CASSYSRAQPQHF
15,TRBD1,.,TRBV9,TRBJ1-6,CASSGTGGGNSPLHF
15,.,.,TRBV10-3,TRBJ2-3,CAIARTVTSTDTQYF
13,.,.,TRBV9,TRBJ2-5,CASSLGGQETQYF
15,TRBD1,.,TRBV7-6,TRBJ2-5,CASSTGQGLPETQYF
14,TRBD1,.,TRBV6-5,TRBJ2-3,CASRGQGDTDTQYF
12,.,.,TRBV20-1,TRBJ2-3,CSASRPGVAQYF
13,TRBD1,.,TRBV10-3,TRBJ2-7,CAIRGDRASEQYF
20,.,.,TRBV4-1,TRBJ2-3,CASSRVALRTGDKPTDTQYF
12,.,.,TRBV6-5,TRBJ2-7,CASSYAGSEQYF
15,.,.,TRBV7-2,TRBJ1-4,CASSLAARGNEKLFF
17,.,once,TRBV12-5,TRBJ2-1,CASGLVLLTNPYNEQFF
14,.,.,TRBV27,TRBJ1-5,CASREGGGNQPQHF
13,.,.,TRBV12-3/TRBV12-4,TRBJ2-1,CASSGDRNNEQFF
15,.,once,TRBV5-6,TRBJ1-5,CASSDGQLSNQPQHF
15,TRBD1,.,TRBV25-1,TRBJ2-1,CASSESGQGYNEQFF
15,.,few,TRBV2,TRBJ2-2,CASSESAATPGELFF
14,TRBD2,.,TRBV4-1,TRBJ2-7,CASSQAGTSNEQYF
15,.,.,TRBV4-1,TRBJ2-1,CASSQSPSSYNEQFF
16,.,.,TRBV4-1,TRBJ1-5,CASSQALTGFNQPQHF
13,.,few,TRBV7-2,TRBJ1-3,CASSTRERNTIYF
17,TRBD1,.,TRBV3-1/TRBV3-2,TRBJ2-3,CASSQSRGTGGANTQYF
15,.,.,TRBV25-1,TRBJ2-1,CASSGSGVVYNEQFF
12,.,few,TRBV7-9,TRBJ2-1,CASSLIINEQFF
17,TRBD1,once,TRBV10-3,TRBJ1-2,CAISEWGQPAANYGYTF
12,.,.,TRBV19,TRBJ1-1,CASSTGFAGAFF
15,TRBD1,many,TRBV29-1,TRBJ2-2,CSVSTGQGVPGELFF
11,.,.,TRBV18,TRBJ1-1,CASSFDREAFF
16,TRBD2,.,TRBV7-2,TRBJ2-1,CASSLGLAGGGDEQFF
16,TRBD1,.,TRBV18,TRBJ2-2,CASSRVAETGAGELFF
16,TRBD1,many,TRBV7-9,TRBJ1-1,CASSLGQGAANTEAFF
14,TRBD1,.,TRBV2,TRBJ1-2,CASSELTGGYGYTF
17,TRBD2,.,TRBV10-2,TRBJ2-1,CATEGLAGGSSYNEQFF
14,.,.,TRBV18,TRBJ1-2,CASSPPSRLDGYTF
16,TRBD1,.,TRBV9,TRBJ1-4,CASSGSTGGTNEKLFF
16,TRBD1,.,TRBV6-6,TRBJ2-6,CASNPGGPSGANVLTF
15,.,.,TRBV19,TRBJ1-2,CASTLTGGPGYGYTF
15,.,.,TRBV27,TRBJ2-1,CASWQLPSSYNEQFF
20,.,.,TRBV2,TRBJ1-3,CASTPPTSWDTESSGNTIYF
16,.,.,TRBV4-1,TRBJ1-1,CASSQVLGQGGTEAFF
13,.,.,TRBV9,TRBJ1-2,CASSDIGDYGYTF
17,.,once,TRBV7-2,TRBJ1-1,CASSLLGGGQMNTEAFF
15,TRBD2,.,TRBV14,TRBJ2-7,CASSPPGGDGIQQYF
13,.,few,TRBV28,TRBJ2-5,CASSLSGAETQYF
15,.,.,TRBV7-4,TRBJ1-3,CASSLVDRCINTIYF